A single sample gave rise to the 20 T cell receptor beta chains below, sequenced in a study of CD8+CD57+ T cells in acquired aplastic anemia. Sequenced patients had shown CD8+CD57+ cell expansion by flow cytometry. Genomic DNA, serving as template, underwent TCR beta VDJ and CDR3 profiling. MiXCR, applied by TCRdb to the reads, yields one record per CDR3 protein. The sample comprises approximately 160,000 distinct CDR3 sequences, around 47% of which are singletons, and 3% to 4% rests with the top ten. The material sequenced was sorted CD4+, CD8+, or CD8+CD57+ T cells (not recorded which) from PBMCs. These receptors were obtained from a human donor with aplastic anemia.

V is TRBV14 and J is TRBJ2-1, with 9 bases fitting TRBD2. Unmatched junction bases numbered 4, after V lost 0 bases and J lost 4 bases. From germline, CDR1 is SGHDN and CDR2 FVKESK. The CDR3 is made up of 16 amino acids. CDR3 region: CASSQEWLAGYNEQFF. Written as DNA, the CDR3 is TGTGCCAGCAGCCAAGAGTGGCTAGCGGGGTACAATGAGCAGTTCTTC.

The chain couples TRBV7-2 to TRBJ2-5; 8 positions match TRBD2. Losses at the gene ends were 7 bases for V and 4 bases for J; bases not matched to a gene: 8. The CDR3 extends over 14 amino acids. Germline V gene data show CDR1 as SGHTA and CDR2 as FQGNSA. The CDR3 region is CASTASGSGETQYF. The CDR3 DNA is TGTGCCAGCACCGCTAGCGGGTCGGGAGAGACCCAGTACTTC.

This clonotype was detected a few times. The rearrangement links TRBV5-1 to TRBJ2-1, with TRBD2 identical over 7 bases. The germline CDR1 and CDR2 sequences are SGHRS and YFSETQ. V shed 3 bases and J 6 bases; nucleotides not matched to a gene: 12. The CDR3 is 16 residues long. The chain's CDR3 is CASSSSIAGPGNEQFF. In nucleotides, the CDR3 is TGCGCCAGCAGCTCATCTATAGCGGGCCCCGGCAATGAGCAGTTCTTC.

This clonotype showed up just once. The V call is TRBV7-8, the J call TRBJ1-6; 8 positions agree with TRBD1. The CDR3 covers 15 residues. The ends lost 3 bases at V and 7 bases at J; junction bases unmatched: 5. Germline loops: CDR1 SGHVS, CDR2 FQNEAQ. CDR3: CASSLDRARNSPLHF. In DNA form, the CDR3 reads TGTGCCAGCAGCTTGGACAGGGCGCGGAATTCACCCCTCCACTTT.

In regard to this clonotype: The conserved closing phenylalanine or tryptophan is absent in this CDR3, likely reflecting a read error. J is TRBJ2-1 and V is TRBV4-3; a possible D gene is TRBD2 (5 bases). Trimming shortened V by 1 base and J by 8 bases, and 18 bases separated the two germline ends. The germline CDR1 and CDR2 sequences are LGHNA and YSLEER. CDR3 length equals 16 residues. The CDR3 DNA reads as TGCGCCAGCAGCCAAGTTTATCCTCTAGCTGGAGATGAGCAGTTCCTC. This codes for CASSQVYPLAGDEQFL.

In DNA, the CDR3 is TGTGCCATCACCAAGGACAGGAACTCCTACAATGAGCAGTTCTTC. Its protein product is CAITKDRNSYNEQFF. The rearrangement links TRBV10-3 to TRBJ2-1; 7 nucleotides match TRBD1. CDR1 is ENHRY, CDR2 SYGVKD, per germline. Trimming at V came to 7 bases and at J to 0 bases, leaving 6 bases not matched to a gene. The CDR3 length is 15 residues.

The chain employs TRBV5-1 and TRBJ1-1; D possibly corresponds to TRBD1 (5 bases). The germline V gene has CDR1 SGHRS and CDR2 YFSETQ. Between the trimmed V and J ends, which lost 0 bases and 5 bases, there was a span of 11 bases. The CDR3 loop spans 14 amino acids. DNA for the CDR3: TGCGCCAGCAGCTTGGACAGACCAGGGACTGAAGCTTTCTTT. The encoded protein is CASSLDRPGTEAFF.

The V and J genes are TRBV7-2 and TRBJ2-7; 8 nucleotides line up with TRBD1. This CDR3 is built from 13 residues. The ends lost 10 bases at V and 2 bases at J; junction bases unmatched: 7. Looked up from germline, CDR1 is SGHTA and CDR2 is FQGNSA. The CDR3 reads CATRDRWAYEQYF. Written as DNA, the CDR3 is TGTGCCACCCGGGACAGGTGGGCCTACGAGCAGTACTTC.

A few counts support this clonotype. The germline gene is not matched at one end of the junction; a read error may be the cause. The rearrangement joins TRBV10-3 to TRBJ1-5; the match to TRBD1 covers 7 bases. CDR3 size: 15 residues. Germline CDR1 ENHRY, CDR2 SYGVKD. CDR3 bases: TGTGCCAGCAGTGAGTTGACAGGGATAAATCAGCCCCAGCATTTT. It is translated as CASSELTGINQPQHF.

There are many counts of this clonotype. The rearrangement uses TRBV7-2 and TRBJ2-7, with a possible D match to TRBD1 (8 bases). CDR1 is SGHTA and CDR2 is FQGNSA in the germline V gene. This CDR3 spans 16 amino acids. The V end lost 6 bases, the J end lost 1 base, and 19 bases lay between the germline ends. CDR3 coding DNA: TGTGCCAGCAGTCGACAAGGACAGGGAGGGTCCTACGAGCAGTACTTC. Translation: CASSRQGQGGSYEQYF.

This clonotype was recorded many times. The chain has TRBV6-6 and TRBJ1-5; 7 bases agree with TRBD1. The CDR3 contains 16 residues. The V segment lost 2 bases and the J segment 1 base; nucleotides outside the gene matches: 5. CDR1 is MNHNY, CDR2 SVGAGI, per germline (reference sequence). The CDR3 DNA follows: TGTGCCAGCAGTTACCAGACAGGGATAAGCAATCAGCCCCAGCATTTT. This sequence encodes CASSYQTGISNQPQHF.

Here the CDR3 DNA reads TGTGCCAGCAGTGCTATGGGGACTGCAGGCGAGCAGTACTTC. This encodes CASSAMGTAGEQYF. The J gene is TRBJ2-7, the V gene TRBV2; TRBD2 is a possible D gene (6 bases). Germline V gene data show CDR1 as SNHLY and CDR2 as FYNNEI. The CDR3 is made up of 14 amino acids. Trimming shortened V by 4 bases and J by 6 bases, and 16 bases separated the two germline ends.

The chain carries TRBV10-3 and TRBJ2-7; D gene unclear. This CDR3 has 15 residues. Germline values: CDR1 ENHRY, CDR2 SYGVKD. V lost 0 bases and J lost 6, with 15 bases in between. The CDR3: CAISESQAAHPEQYF. The CDR3 DNA follows: TGTGCCATCAGTGAGTCTCAGGCCGCCCACCCCGAGCAGTACTTC.

The rearrangement joins TRBV7-4 to TRBJ2-7; D is uncertain. Germline V gene lookup returns CDR1 SGHVT and CDR2 SQSDAQ. The CDR3 is 11 amino acids. V lost 5 bases and J 2 bases, leaving 4 bases between the germline ends. CDR3 residues: CASSRPYEQYF. The CDR3 DNA reads TGTGCCAGCAGCCGACCCTACGAGCAGTACTTC.

Turning to this clonotype: This is likely a read error, given that the CDR3 carries no conserved phenylalanine or tryptophan at its end. Because the CDR3's place on the DNA is in doubt, the DNA is left out and the CDR3 is given as listed by TCRdb. This chain connects TRBV27 to TRBJ2-7; TRBD2 is taken as the D call from the table, unchecked against the DNA. Termini included, the CDR3 measures 11 amino acids. The germline CDR1 and CDR2 sequences are MNHEY and SMNVEV (reference sequence). The CDR3 protein is CASSLLPGLAG.

In its sample, this clonotype was seen many times. The rearrangement joins TRBV12-3 or TRBV12-4 to TRBJ2-1; TRBD2 is a possible D gene (6 bases). The CDR3 spans 15 residues. Trimming cost V 6 bases and J 0 bases, with 12 bases left between them. The CDR3 DNA reads as TGTGCCAGCAGCATGGGAGGAAGCTCCTACAATGAGCAGTTCTTC. It specifies CASSMGGSSYNEQFF.

The V and J genes are TRBV2 and TRBJ1-2; TRBD1 matches at 7 bases. This CDR3 spans 11 amino acids. The junction had 3 bases not matched to a gene; V was cut back by 6 bases and J by 8 bases. From germline, CDR1 is SNHLY and CDR2 FYNNEI. The CDR3 loop is CASRGQTGYTF. Written as DNA, the CDR3 is TGTGCCAGCAGGGGACAGACGGGCTACACCTTC.

This clonotype was recorded many times. The gene calls are TRBV12-3 or TRBV12-4 and TRBJ1-1; TRBD1 agrees at 7 bases. V lost 2 bases, J lost 5 bases, and 2 bases stayed unmatched. This CDR3 contains 13 residues. The CDR3 protein is CASSLTGVTEAFF. CDR3 coding DNA: TGTGCCAGCAGTTTAACAGGGGTTACTGAAGCTTTCTTT.

This clonotype occurred many times. The V gene is TRBV11-1, the J gene TRBJ1-1; D unresolved. This CDR3 region has 16 residues. Trimming removed 4 bases from V and 0 bases from J, with 15 bases in between. Per the germline V gene, CDR1 is SGHAT and CDR2 is FQDESV (reference sequence). The CDR3 protein is CASSSRTESMNTEAFF. The CDR3 DNA reads as TGTGCCAGCAGCTCGCGGACGGAATCTATGAACACTGAAGCTTTCTTT.

The V call is TRBV18, the J call TRBJ2-5; the match to TRBD1 covers 8 bases. Trimming took 3 bases from V and 3 from J; bases not matched to a gene: 3. CDR1 KGHSH and CDR2 LQKENI come from the germline V gene. CDR3 length: 14 residues. The CDR3 loop is CASSPLDREETQYF. CDR3 coding DNA: TGTGCCAGCTCACCCTTGGACAGGGAAGAGACCCAGTACTTC.